This TCR beta chain was documented in a study of Tregs in tolerant kidney transplant recipients. Study outcomes and limitations: Biological reproducibility was not directly addressed, but technical replication error appeared minimal. In tolerant patients, donor-specific Tregs outgrew total Tregs, suggesting antigen-driven expansion.

Profiled with immunoSEQ multiplex PCR; TCRdb holds only in-frame clones, not every one. The sample records around 98,000 clones, approximately 94% being singletons. Details on this clone: Its antigen is currently unknown.

The CDR3 is made up of 14 amino acids. The ends lost 3 bases at V and 8 bases at J; junction bases unmatched: 5. CDR1 and CDR2 (germline): SGDLS, YYNGEE. The clonotype comes from a human donor who received a combined kidney and bone marrow transplant. V and J are TRBV9 and TRBJ1-4; 9 nucleotides align to TRBD1. The sequences come from CD4+ T cells from blood, collected before the transplant. Here the CDR3 reads CASSAGTGYEKLFF. The CDR3 DNA sequence: TGTGCCAGCAGCGCCGGGACAGGGTACGAAAAACTGTTTTTT.